These 25 T cell receptor beta chains came from one sample sequenced in a study of T cell changes during pregnancy in multiple sclerosis. Clones were read by immunoSEQ multiplex PCR, and TCRdb kept only the in-frame ones, dropping some. Counted here are about 73,000 clones, 90% occurring once; the ten biggest clones make up approximately 9.5%. The source was peripheral blood, collected after pregnancy. The receptors were gathered from a female donor in good health, enrolled as a control in a pregnancy study.

The genes are TRBV15 and TRBJ2-7, with TRBD2 matching 11 bases. Germline CDR1 reads LNHNV; CDR2 reads YYDKDF (reference sequence). After removal of 5 bases from V and 3 bases from J, the junction contained 3 bases not matched to a gene. CDR3 length: 14 amino acids. The CDR3 here is CATSQTSGSYEQYF. CDR3 bases: TGTGCCACCAGCCAAACTAGCGGGAGCTACGAGCAGTACTTC.

The chain is built from TRBV15 and TRBJ1-2; 8 bases are a match to TRBD1. V was pared by 5 bases and J by 3 bases, with 2 bases of the junction left unmatched. CDR3 length equals 13 residues. Per germline, CDR1 LNHNV and CDR2 YYDKDF (reference sequence). In DNA, the CDR3 is TGTGCCACCAGCTCGGACAGGGACTATGGCTACACCTTC. As protein: CATSSDRDYGYTF.

For the CDR3, the DNA is TGTGCCAGCAGTCGGACAGGGAACTACGAGCAGTACTTC. Its protein product is CASSRTGNYEQYF. V usage is TRBV25-1 and J usage is TRBJ2-7, with TRBD1 identical over 8 bases. The germline gives CDR1 MGHDK, CDR2 SYGVNS. The junction had 3 bases not matched to a gene; V was cut back by 5 bases and J by 3 bases. The CDR3 spans 13 residues.

A single count supports this clone. This chain joins TRBV11-2 and TRBJ2-1; TRBD2 matches 13 bases. Germline V gives CDR1 SGHAT, CDR2 FQNNGV. J lost 0 bases, V lost 4 bases, and 3 bases had no gene match. The CDR3 has 17 residues. This CDR3 is CASSSLAGGSSYNEQFF. In DNA, the CDR3 is TGTGCCAGCAGCTCACTAGCGGGAGGGAGCTCCTACAATGAGCAGTTCTTC.

V and J are TRBV7-2 and TRBJ2-1; D is uncertain. Germline CDR1 and CDR2: SGHTA and FQGNSA. The CDR3 has 13 amino acids. Trimming shortened V by 2 bases and J by 3 bases, and 5 bases separated the two germline ends. The DNA for the CDR3 is TGTGCCAGCAGCTTAATTATCTACAATGAGCAGTTCTTC. This codes for CASSLIIYNEQFF.

The chain carries TRBV15 and TRBJ2-7; maybe TRBD1 (6 bases). The germline V gene has CDR1 LNHNV and CDR2 YYDKDF (reference sequence). Trimming took off 2 bases at V and 0 bases at J, with 14 bases between the two ends. The CDR3 consists of 16 residues. CDR3 in DNA: TGTGCCACCAGCAGATCCGGACAGTCGAGCTCCTACGAGCAGTACTTC. Encoded protein: CATSRSGQSSSYEQYF.

This chain joins TRBV5-1 and TRBJ2-1; 9 bases are shared with TRBD2. Germline CDR1 is SGHRS and CDR2 is YFSETQ. V was pared by 2 bases and J by 9 bases, with 9 bases of the junction left unmatched. The CDR3 length is 15 residues. The CDR3 DNA reads as TGCGCCAGCAGCTTATTAGCGGGAGCCGGGATTGAGCAGTTCTTC. Amino acid sequence: CASSLLAGAGIEQFF. The complete variable domain, with remaining parts taken from reference TRBV5-1 and TRBJ2-1, reads KAGVTQTPRYLIKTRGQQVTLSCSPISGHRSVSWYQQTPGQGLQFLFEYFSETQRNKGNFPGRFSGRQFSNSRSEMNVSTLELGDSALYLCASSLLAGAGIEQFFGPGTRLTVL.

V is TRBV9 and J is TRBJ2-7; 11 nucleotides line up with TRBD2. CDR3 size: 17 residues. J lost 3 bases, V lost 4 bases, and 12 bases had no gene match. Germline lookup yields CDR1 SGDLS and CDR2 YYNGEE. CDR3 sequence: CASSPDPSGRILYEQYF. The CDR3 DNA follows: TGTGCCAGCAGCCCCGATCCTAGCGGGAGGATACTCTACGAGCAGTACTTC.

This clone was recorded once. This sequence joins TRBV5-1 and TRBJ2-3; TRBD2 agrees at 12 bases. The junction had 4 bases not matched to a gene; V was cut back by 3 bases and J by 2 bases. The CDR3 contains 16 residues. Germline CDR1 is SGHRS and CDR2 is YFSETQ. Written as DNA, the CDR3 is TGCGCCAGCAGCTCAGGACTAGCGGGATTCACAGATACGCAGTATTTT. Residues: CASSSGLAGFTDTQYF.

The V gene is TRBV27, the J gene TRBJ2-5, with 8 bases that match TRBD2. CDR1 is MNHEY and CDR2 is SMNVEV in the germline V gene (reference sequence). CDR3 length: 16 amino acids. With 0 bases clipped from V and 4 bases from J, the junction kept 7 bases outside the gene matches. The CDR3 here is CASSLSSGSSGETQYF. The CDR3 DNA reads TGTGCCAGCAGTTTATCCAGCGGGAGTTCAGGAGAGACCCAGTACTTC.

The chain links TRBV2 to TRBJ2-3; the match to TRBD2 covers 11 bases. Germline V CDR1 and CDR2: SNHLY, FYNNEI. This CDR3 contains 16 residues. With 4 bases clipped from V and 4 bases from J, the junction kept 7 bases outside the gene matches. Here the CDR3 reads CASSGGGLAVADTQYF. In DNA form, the CDR3 reads TGTGCCAGCAGTGGGGGGGGACTAGCGGTTGCAGATACGCAGTATTTT.

The rearrangement uses TRBV9 and TRBJ1-4; the match to TRBD1 covers 7 bases. Germline V gene data show CDR1 as SGDLS and CDR2 as YYNGEE. V gave up 3 bases and J gave up 12 bases; unmatched junction bases: 5. This CDR3 region has 12 residues. The CDR3 nucleotides read TGTGCCAGCAGCGCATACAGGGGCGAACTGTTTTTT. This sequence encodes CASSAYRGELFF.

The chain combines TRBV11-2 with TRBJ1-5; tentative D call: TRBD1 (5 bases). The ends were cut back, 3 bases at V and 6 bases at J, with 12 bases in the middle. Germline assignment: CDR1 SGHAT and CDR2 FQNNGV. This CDR3 is built from 14 residues. The CDR3 loop reads CASSFGGSGQPQHF. DNA of the CDR3: TGTGCCAGCAGCTTCGGGGGGAGCGGTCAGCCCCAGCATTTT.

The chain carries TRBV2 and TRBJ2-3, with D possibly TRBD2 on 5 matching bases. The CDR3 runs to 16 residues. Germline loops: CDR1 SNHLY, CDR2 FYNNEI. V shed 4 bases and J shed 4 bases, with 18 bases lying between them. DNA for the CDR3: TGTGCCAGCAGTGGGGGTGGGCTAGCTGAAGCAGATACGCAGTATTTT. As protein: CASSGGGLAEADTQYF.

The rearrangement links TRBV25-1 to TRBJ2-2; D gene ambiguous. This CDR3 has 13 amino acids. V was pared by 3 bases and J by 8 bases, with 10 bases between. Germline V gives CDR1 MGHDK, CDR2 SYGVNS. Here the CDR3 reads CASSDFSLGELFF. In nucleotides, the CDR3 is TGTGCCAGCAGTGATTTCAGTTTGGGGGAGCTGTTTTTT.

This sequence joins TRBV2 and TRBJ2-7; 9 bases fit TRBD1. The CDR3 is 14 amino acids. V shed 6 bases and J 3 bases; nucleotides not matched to a gene: 6. Germline V gives CDR1 SNHLY, CDR2 FYNNEI. CDR3 region: CASSSGTGFYEQYF. The CDR3 nucleotides read TGTGCCAGCAGCTCCGGGACAGGGTTCTACGAGCAGTACTTC.

The genes are TRBV7-8 and TRBJ1-4; TRBD1 is a possible D gene (5 bases). V lost 5 bases to trimming and J lost 3 bases, with 19 bases between them. The length of the CDR3 is 17 residues. From germline, CDR1 is SGHVS and CDR2 FQNEAQ. In DNA form, the CDR3 reads TGTGCCAGCAGCCCCTTCGGTGGGCAGGGCCCTAATGAAAAACTGTTTTTT. Encoded protein: CASSPFGGQGPNEKLFF. Full variable domain (outside the CDR3, taken from reference TRBV7-8 and TRBJ1-4): GAGVSQSPRYKVAKRGQDVALRCDPISGHVSLFWYQQALGQGPEFLTYFQNEAQLDKSGLPSDRFFAERPEGSVSTLKIQRTQQEDSAVYLCASSPFGGQGPNEKLFFGSGTQLSVL.

This chain joins TRBV6-1 and TRBJ2-6; 12 bases are shared with TRBD1. The CDR3 consists of 19 residues. Germline V CDR1 and CDR2: MNHNS, SASEGT. V lost 1 base, J lost 1 base, and 5 bases stayed unmatched. This chain's CDR3 is CASSEDPGQGASGANVLTF. CDR3 in DNA: TGTGCCAGCAGTGAAGACCCGGGACAGGGGGCGTCTGGGGCCAACGTCCTGACTTTC.

This clone was counted once. J is TRBJ2-3 and V is TRBV28; 13 bases align to TRBD2. The length of the CDR3 is 16 residues. Germline V gene lookup returns CDR1 MDHEN and CDR2 SYDVKM. Trimming took 5 bases from V and 6 from J; bases not matched to a gene: 8. In DNA form, the CDR3 reads TGTGCCAGCAGTCCCATCGGACTAGCGGGAGCCGATACGCAGTATTTT. Translated: CASSPIGLAGADTQYF.

The chain carries TRBV29-1 and TRBJ2-7; maybe TRBD1 (6 bases). Trimming shortened V by 1 base and J by 2 bases, and 6 bases separated the two germline ends. CDR1 is SQVTM and CDR2 is ANQGSEA in the germline V gene. CDR3 length equals 12 residues. The CDR3 loop is CSVEGDTYEQYF. The CDR3 DNA sequence: TGCAGCGTTGAAGGGGACACCTACGAGCAGTACTTC.

The chain carries TRBV27 and TRBJ1-4; 8 nucleotides line up with TRBD1. V lost 5 bases and J lost 6; bases outside the gene matches: 2. CDR1 MNHEY and CDR2 SMNVEV come from the germline V gene (reference sequence). The CDR3 loop spans 13 amino acids. The CDR3 sequence: CASSGTGYEKLFF. CDR3 sequence (DNA): TGTGCCAGCAGTGGGACAGGATATGAAAAACTGTTTTTT.

This clone was counted once. The rearrangement joins TRBV6-5 to TRBJ1-2; tentative D call: TRBD1 (5 bases). The CDR3 loop spans 14 amino acids. Germline loops: CDR1 MNHEY, CDR2 SVGAGI. Trimming shortened V by 10 bases and J by 7 bases, and 22 bases separated the two germline ends. CDR3 amino acids: CATSNRQGIAGYTF. Written as DNA, the CDR3 is TGTGCCACCTCTAACAGGCAGGGAATTGCTGGCTACACCTTC.

This clone was seen once. The V and J genes are TRBV5-1 and TRBJ2-5, with D perhaps TRBD1 (7 bases). Trimming removed 7 bases at V and 1 base at J, with 14 bases between. CDR1 and CDR2 from the germline V gene are SGHRS and YFSETQ. The CDR3 is 14 residues long. CDR3 sequence reads: CASRGGTAQETQYF. CDR3 bases: TGCGCCAGCCGGGGCGGGACAGCCCAAGAGACCCAGTACTTC. Drawing the rest from reference TRBV5-1 and TRBJ2-5, the complete variable domain is KAGVTQTPRYLIKTRGQQVTLSCSPISGHRSVSWYQQTPGQGLQFLFEYFSETQRNKGNFPGRFSGRQFSNSRSEMNVSTLELGDSALYLCASRGGTAQETQYFGPGTRLLVL.

The V call is TRBV29-1, the J call TRBJ2-3; TRBD2 matches 8 bases. The CDR3 is 16 residues long. Per the germline V gene, CDR1 is SQVTM and CDR2 is ANQGSEA. J lost 1 base, V lost 0 bases, and 6 bases had no gene match. CDR3 in DNA: TGCAGCGTTGAAGATTTCACTAGCGGTGGCACAGATACGCAGTATTTT. Its translation is CSVEDFTSGGTDTQYF.

V usage is TRBV6-5 and J usage is TRBJ1-1; D call uncertain. CDR1 is MNHEY, CDR2 SVGAGI, per germline. The CDR3 is made up of 14 amino acids. Trimming took off 6 bases at V and 4 bases at J, with 15 bases between the two ends. DNA of the CDR3: TGTGCCAGCAGGCTCGGAGCGGGGAGCACTGAAGCTTTCTTT. Residues: CASRLGAGSTEAFF.